These T cell receptor beta chains were read from a single sample in a study of cytomegalovirus exposure and HLA in healthy donors. Libraries were prepared by immunoSEQ multiplex PCR; TCRdb keeps only in-frame clonotypes and omits some of them. Among approximately 150,000 clones listed, about 84% were seen once. The sequenced sample was PBMCs. These receptors all come from a man aged 50-59 years in good health and CMV-seropositive. The CDR3 runs from the conserved cysteine through the conserved F or W. The D gene is left open where the match is weak. Rows may omit the clone size; those that give it use once, few, many or a size class.

>few|TRBD2|TRBJ2-3|TRBV7-2
TGTGCCAGCAGCTTAGGGTCTAGCGGACCCACAGATACGCAGTATTTT
CASSLGSSGPTDTQYF
>few|-|TRBJ1-2|TRBV6-5
TGTGCCAGCAGTTACTCGCGGGGGTTAAACTATGGCTACACCTTC
CASSYSRGLNYGYTF
>once|-|TRBJ1-4|TRBV7-2
TGTGCCAGCAGCTCCCAGGGTACAACTAATGAAAAACTGTTTTTT
CASSSQGTTNEKLFF
>few|TRBD2|TRBJ2-3|TRBV10-1
TGCGCCAGCGCTAGCGGGGGGGAATCAGATACGCAGTATTTT
CASASGGESDTQYF
>-|TRBD1|TRBJ2-1|TRBV6-5
TGTGCCAGCACCCCGGACAGGGTCAACAATGAGCAGTTCTTC
CASTPDRVNNEQFF
>few|TRBD1|TRBJ1-2|TRBV6-6
TGTGCCAGCAGCCAGCGACAGGGGTACAGCTACACCTTC
CASSQRQGYSYTF
>-|TRBD2|TRBJ2-5|TRBV5-1
TGCGCCAGCAGCTCGAGCGGGGGGATCAAGACCCAGTACTTC
CASSSSGGIKTQYF
>-|TRBD1|TRBJ2-2|TRBV6-5
TGTGCCAGCAGTTCCGGGACAGGGTCCCACGGGGAGCTGTTTTTT
CASSSGTGSHGELFF
>-|TRBD1|TRBJ2-6|TRBV28
TGTGCCAGCAGTTCCCCGTGGGGACAGGAGAGCTCTGGGGCCAACGTCCTGACTTTC
CASSSPWGQESSGANVLTF
>-|TRBD1|TRBJ2-5|TRBV6-5
TGTGCCAGCAGTTACGGGGGAGCTACAGGGGAAGAGACCCAGTACTTC
CASSYGGATGEETQYF
>-|-|TRBJ2-1|TRBV18
TGTGCCAGCTCCCGAGAAGGGACTTACAATGAGCAGTTCTTC
CASSREGTYNEQFF
>-|-|TRBJ1-5|TRBV19
TGTGCCAGTAGGGAGGGTATGTCCTTTCGTGCTTATCAGCCCCAGCATTTT
CASREGMSFRAYQPQHF
>-|TRBD1|TRBJ1-2|TRBV30
TGTGCCTGGAGTGCAGGACAGGGAGTCTATGGCTACACCTTC
CAWSAGQGVYGYTF
>few|-|TRBJ2-2|TRBV29-1
TGCAGCGTTCGCGGGGCTTCGAACACCGGGGAGCTGTTTTTT
CSVRGASNTGELFF
>-|-|TRBJ2-1|TRBV11-3
TGTGCCAGCAGCTTAGGCGCTGTCAACAATGAGCAGTTCTTC
CASSLGAVNNEQFF
>-|-|TRBJ2-6|TRBV9
TGTGCCAGCAGCGTAGTTCAGGGCTCTGGGGCCAACGTCCTGACTTTC
CASSVVQGSGANVLTF
>-|TRBD2|TRBJ2-1|TRBV7-7
TGTGCTAGCAGCTACGGTAGCGGGGGGTACAATGAGCAGTTCTTC
CASSYGSGGYNEQFF
>once|-|TRBJ2-3|TRBV9
TGTGCCAGCAGCGTAGCGGGAGTCGGAGATACGCAGTATTTT
CASSVAGVGDTQYF
>-|-|TRBJ2-3|TRBV28
TGTGCCAGCAGCCCCCGGGATACGCAGTATTTT
CASSPRDTQYF
>-|-|TRBJ2-5|TRBV10-3
TGTGCCATCAGTGAAACCGACTGGTACCAAGAGACCCAGTACTTC
CAISETDWYQETQYF
>-|TRBD2|TRBJ2-1|TRBV4-1
TGCGCCAGCAGCCGCGTGCTTCCACAGCGGGAGCAGATTGAGCAGTTCTTC
CASSRVLPQREQIEQFF
>-|-|TRBJ2-7|TRBV5-1
TGCGCCAGCAGCGTGCTACCGAGCTCCTACGAGCAGTACTTC
CASSVLPSSYEQYF
>-|-|TRBJ2-4|TRBV4-1
TGCGCCAGCAGCCAAGGAGGGTTAGCCAAAAACATTCAGTACTTC
CASSQGGLAKNIQYF
>-|TRBD1|TRBJ1-2|TRBV28
TGTGCCAGCAGCGGGACAGGCAATCCCCCTTTCCGCTACACCTTC
CASSGTGNPPFRYTF
>-|-|TRBJ2-5|TRBV5-1
TGCGCCAGCAGGTTGGACTCCATCCAAGAGACCCAGTACTTC
CASRLDSIQETQYF
>-|TRBD1|TRBJ1-2|TRBV5-4
TGTGCCAGCAGAATCGCCGGGACAGGGGGCTATGGCTACACCTTC
CASRIAGTGGYGYTF
>few|TRBD1|TRBJ1-1|TRBV19
TGTGCCAGCCCTCCCCCGGGGACAGGGTTGAACACTGAAGCTTTCTTT
CASPPPGTGLNTEAFF
>-|-|TRBJ2-7|TRBV9
TGTGCCAGCAGCGCCAGACACGACTCCTACGAGCAGTACTTC
CASSARHDSYEQYF
>few|TRBD1|TRBJ2-4|TRBV5-6
TGTGCCAGCAGCTTGGTGGGGACAGGGCAAAACATTCAGTACTTC
CASSLVGTGQNIQYF
>-|TRBD1|TRBJ2-7|TRBV15
TGTGCCACCAGCGAGCCTGGGACAGAGGCCGGGGAGCAGTACTTC
CATSEPGTEAGEQYF
>-|-|TRBJ1-6|TRBV2
TGTGCCAGCAGCCCTGGGCCCGGGGAGGGACATTCACCCCTCCACTTT
CASSPGPGEGHSPLHF
>-|-|TRBJ1-5|TRBV18
TGTGCCAGCTCCTTACGGCGGACTTACAATCAGCCCCAGCATTTT
CASSLRRTYNQPQHF
>few|TRBD1|TRBJ1-1|TRBV7-2
TGTGCCAGCAGGGCGCAGGGGGCGTGGACTGAAGCTTTCTTT
CASRAQGAWTEAFF
>once|-|TRBJ1-1|TRBV7-9
TGTGCCAGCAGCTTAGAACAGCTTGAAGCTTTCTTT
CASSLEQLEAFF
>-|-|TRBJ1-4|TRBV2
TGTGCCAGCAGTTGGGCCGCAACTAATGAAAAACTGTTTTTT
CASSWAATNEKLFF
>-|TRBD2|TRBJ2-5|TRBV5-1
TGCGCCAGCAGCTTGACTAGCGGGAGGCAGCAAGAGACCCAGTACTTC
CASSLTSGRQQETQYF
>-|TRBD2|TRBJ2-2|TRBV6-5
TGTGCCAGCAGTTCCCCTAGCGGGGGGGCGCCCGGGGAGCTGTTTTTT
CASSSPSGGAPGELFF
>once|TRBD2|TRBJ2-7|TRBV20-1
TGCAGTGCTATGGGGGGGATGGGGCAGTACTTC
CSAMGGMGQYF
>-|-|TRBJ1-5|TRBV19
TGTGCCACCCAGCGGGCCGGGAAGCCGTTTCAGCCCCAGCATTTT
CATQRAGKPFQPQHF
>-|TRBD1|TRBJ1-2|TRBV11-2
TGTGCCAGCAGCTCTCTCAGGGGGCGATTAATAGATGGCTACACCTTC
CASSSLRGRLIDGYTF
>-|TRBD2|TRBJ2-4|TRBV27
TGTGCCAGCAGTTTTTTTAGCGGGAGTAACATTCAGTACTTC
CASSFFSGSNIQYF
>-|TRBD1|TRBJ2-5|TRBV30
TGTGCCTGGAGTTGGGACAGGGGGCGGGAGACCCAGTACTTC
CAWSWDRGRETQYF
>-|TRBD2|TRBJ2-3|TRBV7-3
TGTGCCAGCAGCTGGTCTAGCGGGAGAACAGATACGCAGTATTTT
CASSWSSGRTDTQYF
>-|-|TRBJ2-1|TRBV18
TGTGCCAGCTCCCCCCGAAATAGCGAGGAGCAGTTCTTC
CASSPRNSEEQFF
>-|-|TRBJ2-7|TRBV7-2
TGTGCCAGCAGCTCTCGTTGGCAGGGAAACTACGAGCAGTACTTC
CASSSRWQGNYEQYF
>-|TRBD2|TRBJ2-1|TRBV30
TGTGCTTGCGAGCGGGATTACAATGAGCAGTTCTTC
CACERDYNEQFF
>once|TRBD2|TRBJ2-4|TRBV5-6
TGTGCCAGCAGCTTGGACGGGAGGGACATTCAGTACTTC
CASSLDGRDIQYF
>-|TRBD2|TRBJ2-1|TRBV4-3
TGCGCCAGCAGCCAAGGACTAGCTGGGGATGAGCAGTTCTTC
CASSQGLAGDEQFF
>-|TRBD1|TRBJ1-2|TRBV30
TGTGCCTGGAGTAACGGACAGGGTTCGAACTATGGCTACACCTTC
CAWSNGQGSNYGYTF
>few|-|TRBJ2-7|TRBV4-3
TGCGCCAGCAGCCAAGTAGCGGCCTCCTACGAGCAGTACTTC
CASSQVAASYEQYF
>-|-|TRBJ1-2|TRBV10-3
TGTGCCATCAGGGCTCCCGACAGTCGGTATGGCTACACCTTC
CAIRAPDSRYGYTF
>-|TRBD2|TRBJ2-3|TRBV7-2
TGTGCCAGCAGCTTATCCCACCTGCTAGCGGGAGGAGATACGCAGTATTTT
CASSLSHLLAGGDTQYF
>-|TRBD1|TRBJ2-5|TRBV9
TGTGCCAGCAGCGTAACAGGGGCGCTGGAGACCCAGTACTTC
CASSVTGALETQYF
>-|-|TRBJ1-1|TRBV9
TGTGCCAGCAGCGTAGGCTTGTCGAACTCTGAAGCTTTCTTT
CASSVGLSNSEAFF
>-|-|TRBJ2-7|TRBV19
TGTGCCAGTAGTCCGGGACTGAGCTCCTACGAGCAGTACTTC
CASSPGLSSYEQYF
>-|-|TRBJ2-1|TRBV7-2
TGTGCCAGCAGACTAAAGGGGTCGGCACACAATGAGCAGTTCTTC
CASRLKGSAHNEQFF